Sequencing of this TCR beta chain was carried out in a study of PD-1 blockade in mismatch repair-deficient tumors. This clone was picked up one time. Profiling relied on immunoSEQ multiplex PCR, and the TCRdb table lists in-frame clones only, not all of them. The repertoire includes 120,000 or so clones, 88% of them detected once, and approximately 12% sits in the top ten. Trimming cost V 1 base and J 13 bases, with 10 bases left between them. The CDR3 consists of 11 residues. In germline, CDR1 is LNHNV, CDR2 YYDKDF (reference sequence). The source material was peripheral blood, sampled approximately 71 weeks after starting pembrolizumab. This receptor was obtained from an adult with mismatch repair-deficient cancer. The rearrangement links TRBV15 to TRBJ2-5; D assignment may be TRBD1 or TRBD2 (5 bases each). The CDR3: CATSRGDVPYF. CDR3 coding DNA: TGTGCCACCAGCAGAGGGGACGTGCCGTACTTC.